This T cell receptor (beta chain) was captured by sequencing in a study of shared clonotypes between healthy human individuals. On the study more broadly: The plates for each donor numbered three CD4 naive, three CD4 memory, two CD8 naive and one CD8 memory.

CDR3 length: 16 residues. The germline CDR1 and CDR2 sequences are SNHLY and FYNNEI. Losses at the gene ends were 2 bases for V and 2 bases for J; bases not matched to a gene: 5. DNA at around 190 ng, roughly 30,000 T cell genomes, went into sorted-subset replicate PCRs. In the original analysis: Sequence data from immunoSEQ were junction-only and lacked quality scores; consequently, filtering differed. Sequencing used immunoSEQ multiplex PCR; TCRdb keeps in-frame clones, though not all of them. D and trimming were read from the DNA, whereas the V and J calls and clone size are those reported in that table. The sample records approximately 350,000 clones, around 96% being singletons. Pooled CD45RO+ cells and CCR7-negative CD45RA+ TemRA cells made up CD8 memory.

What was sequenced was memory CD8+ T cells sorted from blood. The subset here: CD45RO+ cells pooled with CCR7-negative TemRA cells. This TCR was recovered from a man aged 30 to 45 in good health. The rearrangement links TRBV2 to TRBJ2-5; 10 bases are a match to TRBD2. CDR3 coding DNA: TGTGCCAGCAGTGAATCCGGGACTAGCGCTCAAGAGACCCAGTACTTC. It translates to CASSESGTSAQETQYF.